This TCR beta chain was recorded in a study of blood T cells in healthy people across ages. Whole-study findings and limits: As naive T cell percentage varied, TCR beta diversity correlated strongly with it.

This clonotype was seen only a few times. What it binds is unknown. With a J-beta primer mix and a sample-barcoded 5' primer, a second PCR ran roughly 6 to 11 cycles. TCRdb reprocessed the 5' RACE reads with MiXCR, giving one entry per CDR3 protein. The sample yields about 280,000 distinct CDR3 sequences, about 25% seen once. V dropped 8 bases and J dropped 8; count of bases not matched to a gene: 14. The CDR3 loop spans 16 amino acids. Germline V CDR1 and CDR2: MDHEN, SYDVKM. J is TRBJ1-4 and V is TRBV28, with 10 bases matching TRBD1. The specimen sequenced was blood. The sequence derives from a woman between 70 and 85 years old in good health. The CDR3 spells CASQSSSGTGEEKLFF. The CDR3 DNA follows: TGTGCCAGCCAATCGTCCTCCGGGACAGGGGAAGAAAAACTGTTTTTT.